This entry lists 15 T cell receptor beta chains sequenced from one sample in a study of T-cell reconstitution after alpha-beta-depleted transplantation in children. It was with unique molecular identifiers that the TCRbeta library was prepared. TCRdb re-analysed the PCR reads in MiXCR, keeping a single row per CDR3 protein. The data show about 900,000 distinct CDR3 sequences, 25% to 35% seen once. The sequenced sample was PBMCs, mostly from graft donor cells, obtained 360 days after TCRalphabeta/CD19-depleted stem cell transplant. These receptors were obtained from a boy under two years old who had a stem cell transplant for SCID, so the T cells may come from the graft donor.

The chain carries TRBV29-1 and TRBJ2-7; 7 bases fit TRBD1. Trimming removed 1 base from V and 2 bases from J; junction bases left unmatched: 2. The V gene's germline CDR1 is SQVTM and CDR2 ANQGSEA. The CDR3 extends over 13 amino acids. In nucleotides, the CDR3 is TGCAGCGTTGAAGGGGACAGTGCCTACGAGCAGTACTTC. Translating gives CSVEGDSAYEQYF.

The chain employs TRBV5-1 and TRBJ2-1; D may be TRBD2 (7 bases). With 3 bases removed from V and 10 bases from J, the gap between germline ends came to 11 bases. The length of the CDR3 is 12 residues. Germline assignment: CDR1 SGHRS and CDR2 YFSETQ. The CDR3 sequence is CASSSGGGEQFF. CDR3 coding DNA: TGCGCCAGCAGCTCGGGGGGCGGAGAGCAGTTCTTC.

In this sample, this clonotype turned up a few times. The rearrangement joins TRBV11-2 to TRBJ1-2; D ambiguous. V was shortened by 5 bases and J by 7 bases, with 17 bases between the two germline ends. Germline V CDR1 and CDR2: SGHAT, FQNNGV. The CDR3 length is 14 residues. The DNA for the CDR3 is TGTGCCAGCAGCCACGGGAGGCAGATCGGTGGCTACACCTTC. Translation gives CASSHGRQIGGYTF. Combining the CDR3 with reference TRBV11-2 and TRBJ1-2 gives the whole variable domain EAGVAQSPRYKIIEKRQSVAFWCNPISGHATLYWYQQILGQGPKLLIQFQNNGVVDDSQLPKDRFSAERLKGVDSTLKIQPAKLEDSAVYLCASSHGRQIGGYTFGSGTRLTVV.

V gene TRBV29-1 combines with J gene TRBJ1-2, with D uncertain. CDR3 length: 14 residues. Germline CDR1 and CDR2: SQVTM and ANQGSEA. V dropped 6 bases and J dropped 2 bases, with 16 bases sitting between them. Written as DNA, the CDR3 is TGCAGCGTCAGAGGACGCTTTGGAAACTATGGCTACACCTTC. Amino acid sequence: CSVRGRFGNYGYTF.

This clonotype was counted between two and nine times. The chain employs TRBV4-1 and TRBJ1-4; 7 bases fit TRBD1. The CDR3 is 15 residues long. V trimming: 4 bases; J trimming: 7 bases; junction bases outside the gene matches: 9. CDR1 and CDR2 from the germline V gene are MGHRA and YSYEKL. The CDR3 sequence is CASSRIQGNGEKLFF. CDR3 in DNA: TGCGCCAGCAGCCGAATACAGGGGAATGGTGAAAAACTGTTTTTT.

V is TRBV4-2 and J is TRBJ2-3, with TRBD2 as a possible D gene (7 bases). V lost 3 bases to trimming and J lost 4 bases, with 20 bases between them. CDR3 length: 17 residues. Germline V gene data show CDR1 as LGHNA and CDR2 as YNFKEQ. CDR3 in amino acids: CASSHQAWGGAPDTQYF. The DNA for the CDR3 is TGTGCCAGCAGCCACCAGGCATGGGGGGGGGCCCCAGATACGCAGTATTTT.

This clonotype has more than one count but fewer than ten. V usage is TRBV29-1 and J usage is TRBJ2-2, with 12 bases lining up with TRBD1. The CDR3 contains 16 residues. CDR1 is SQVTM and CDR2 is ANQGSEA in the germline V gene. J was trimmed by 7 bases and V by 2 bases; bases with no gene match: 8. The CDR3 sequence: CSVEIPGQGAGGELFF. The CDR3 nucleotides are TGCAGCGTTGAAATCCCGGGACAGGGGGCCGGCGGGGAGCTGTTTTTT.

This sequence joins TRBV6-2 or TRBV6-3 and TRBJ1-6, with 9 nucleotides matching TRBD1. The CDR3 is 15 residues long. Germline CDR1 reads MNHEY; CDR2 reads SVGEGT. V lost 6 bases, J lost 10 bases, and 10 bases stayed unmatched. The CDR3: CASRRTGTGRSPLHF. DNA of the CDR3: TGTGCCAGCAGGCGAACCGGGACAGGGCGGTCACCCCTCCACTTT.

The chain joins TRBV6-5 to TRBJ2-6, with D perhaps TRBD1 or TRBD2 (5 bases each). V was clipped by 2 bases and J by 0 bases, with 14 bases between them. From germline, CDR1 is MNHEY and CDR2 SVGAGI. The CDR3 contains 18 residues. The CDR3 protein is CASSYLHGADSGANVLTF. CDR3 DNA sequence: TGTGCCAGCAGTTACCTACACGGGGCCGACTCTGGGGCCAACGTCCTGACTTTC.

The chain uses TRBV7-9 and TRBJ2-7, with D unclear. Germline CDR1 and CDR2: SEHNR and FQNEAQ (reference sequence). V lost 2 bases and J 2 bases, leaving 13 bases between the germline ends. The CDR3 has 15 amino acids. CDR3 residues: CASSLPAAVTYEQYF. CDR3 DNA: TGTGCCAGCAGCTTACCAGCCGCAGTAACCTACGAGCAGTACTTC.

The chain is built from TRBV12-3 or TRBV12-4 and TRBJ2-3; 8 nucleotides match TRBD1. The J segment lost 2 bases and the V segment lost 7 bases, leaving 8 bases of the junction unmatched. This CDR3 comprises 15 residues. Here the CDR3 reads CASTIRGQATDTQYF. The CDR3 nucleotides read TGTGCCAGCACCATCCGGGGACAGGCCACAGATACGCAGTATTTT.

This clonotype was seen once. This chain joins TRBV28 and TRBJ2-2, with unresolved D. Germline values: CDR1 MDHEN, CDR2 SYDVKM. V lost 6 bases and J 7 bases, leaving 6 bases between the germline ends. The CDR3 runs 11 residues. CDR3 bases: TGTGCCAGCAGCACTCACGGGGAGCTGTTTTTT. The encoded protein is CASSTHGELFF.

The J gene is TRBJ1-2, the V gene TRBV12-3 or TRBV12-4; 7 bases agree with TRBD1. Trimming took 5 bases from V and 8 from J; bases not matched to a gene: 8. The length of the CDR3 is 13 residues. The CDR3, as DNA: TGTGCCAGCAGTCTTGGACAGGCGGGCGGCTACACCTTC. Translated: CASSLGQAGGYTF.

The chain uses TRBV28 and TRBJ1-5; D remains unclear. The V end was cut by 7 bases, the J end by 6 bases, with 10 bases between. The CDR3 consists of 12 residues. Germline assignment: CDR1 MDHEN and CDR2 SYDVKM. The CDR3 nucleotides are TGTGCCAGCATCATTAAAGGTCAGCCCCAGCATTTT. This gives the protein CASIIKGQPQHF.

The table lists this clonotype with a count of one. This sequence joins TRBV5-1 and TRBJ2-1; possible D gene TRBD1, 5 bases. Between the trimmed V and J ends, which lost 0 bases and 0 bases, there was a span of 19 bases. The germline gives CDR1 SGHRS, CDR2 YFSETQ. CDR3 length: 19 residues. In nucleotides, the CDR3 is TGCGCCAGCAGCTTGGCCGCATTAGGGCAGGGAAGCTCCTACAATGAGCAGTTCTTC. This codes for CASSLAALGQGSSYNEQFF.